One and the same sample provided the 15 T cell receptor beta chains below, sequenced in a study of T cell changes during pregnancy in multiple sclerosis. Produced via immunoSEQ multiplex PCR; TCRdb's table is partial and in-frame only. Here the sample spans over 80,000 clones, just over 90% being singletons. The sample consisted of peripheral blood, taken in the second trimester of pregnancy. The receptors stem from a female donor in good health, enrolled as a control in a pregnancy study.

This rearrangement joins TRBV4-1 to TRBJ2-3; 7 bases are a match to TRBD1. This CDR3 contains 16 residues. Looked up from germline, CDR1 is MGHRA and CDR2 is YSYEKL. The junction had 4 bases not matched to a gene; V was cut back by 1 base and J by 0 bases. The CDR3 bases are TGCGCCAGCAGCCAAGTGGGGACAGCTAGCACAGATACGCAGTATTTT. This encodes CASSQVGTASTDTQYF.

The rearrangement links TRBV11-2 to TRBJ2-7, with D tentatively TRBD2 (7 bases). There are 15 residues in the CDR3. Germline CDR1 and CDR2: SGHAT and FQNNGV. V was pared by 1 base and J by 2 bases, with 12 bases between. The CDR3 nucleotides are TGTGCCAGCAGCTTAGGTCGGGGGGCCCCCTACGAGCAGTACTTC. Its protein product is CASSLGRGAPYEQYF. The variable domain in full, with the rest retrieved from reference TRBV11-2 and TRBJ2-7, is EAGVAQSPRYKIIEKRQSVAFWCNPISGHATLYWYQQILGQGPKLLIQFQNNGVVDDSQLPKDRFSAERLKGVDSTLKIQPAKLEDSAVYLCASSLGRGAPYEQYFGPGTRLTVT.

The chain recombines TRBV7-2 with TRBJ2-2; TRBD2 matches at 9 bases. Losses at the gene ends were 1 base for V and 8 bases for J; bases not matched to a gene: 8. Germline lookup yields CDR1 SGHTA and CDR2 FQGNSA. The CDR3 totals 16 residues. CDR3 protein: CASSLVSGGPGGELFF. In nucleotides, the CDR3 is TGTGCCAGCAGCTTAGTTAGCGGGGGTCCGGGTGGGGAGCTGTTTTTT.

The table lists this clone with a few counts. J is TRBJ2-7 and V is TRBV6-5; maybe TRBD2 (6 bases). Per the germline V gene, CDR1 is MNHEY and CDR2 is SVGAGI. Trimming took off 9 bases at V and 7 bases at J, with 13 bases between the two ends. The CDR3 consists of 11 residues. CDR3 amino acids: CASSRGREQYF. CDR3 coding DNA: TGTGCCAGTAGCCGGGGGAGGGAGCAGTACTTC.

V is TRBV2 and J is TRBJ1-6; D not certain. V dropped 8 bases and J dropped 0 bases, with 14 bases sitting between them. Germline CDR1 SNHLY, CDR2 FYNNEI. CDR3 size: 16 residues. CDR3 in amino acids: CASRSTYFSYNSPLHF. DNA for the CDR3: TGTGCCAGCCGTTCTACGTACTTCTCCTATAATTCACCCCTCCACTTT.

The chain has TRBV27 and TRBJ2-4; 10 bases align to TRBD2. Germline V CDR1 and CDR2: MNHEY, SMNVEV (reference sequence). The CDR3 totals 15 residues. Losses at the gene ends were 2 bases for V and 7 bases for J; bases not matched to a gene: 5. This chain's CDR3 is CASSLTSGAFNIQYF. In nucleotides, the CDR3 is TGTGCCAGCAGTTTAACTAGCGGGGCTTTTAACATTCAGTACTTC.

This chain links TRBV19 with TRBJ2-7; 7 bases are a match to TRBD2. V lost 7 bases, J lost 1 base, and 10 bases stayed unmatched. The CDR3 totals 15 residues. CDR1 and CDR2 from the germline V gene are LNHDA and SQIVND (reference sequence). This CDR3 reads CASTPGRVRSYEQYF. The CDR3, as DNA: TGTGCCAGTACCCCAGGGAGGGTACGTTCCTACGAGCAGTACTTC.

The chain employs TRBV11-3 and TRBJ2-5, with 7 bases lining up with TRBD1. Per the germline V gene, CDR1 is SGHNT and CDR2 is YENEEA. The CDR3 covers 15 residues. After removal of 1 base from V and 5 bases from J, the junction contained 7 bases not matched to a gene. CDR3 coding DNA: TGTGCCAGCAGCTTAGGACAGGGTGAGGGTGAGACCCAGTACTTC. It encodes CASSLGQGEGETQYF.

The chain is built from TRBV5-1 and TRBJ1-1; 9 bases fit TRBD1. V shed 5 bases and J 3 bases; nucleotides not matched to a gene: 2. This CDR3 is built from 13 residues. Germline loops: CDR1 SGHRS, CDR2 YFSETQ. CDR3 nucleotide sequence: TGCGCCAGCAGGGGACAGGGTTACACTGAAGCTTTCTTT. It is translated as CASRGQGYTEAFF.

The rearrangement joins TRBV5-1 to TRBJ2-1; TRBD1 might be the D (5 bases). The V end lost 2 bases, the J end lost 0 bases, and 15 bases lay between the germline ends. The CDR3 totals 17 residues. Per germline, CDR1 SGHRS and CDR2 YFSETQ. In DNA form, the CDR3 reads TGCGCCAGCAGCTTTGGGGCGAGGCCCAGCTCCTACAATGAGCAGTTCTTC. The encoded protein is CASSFGARPSSYNEQFF.

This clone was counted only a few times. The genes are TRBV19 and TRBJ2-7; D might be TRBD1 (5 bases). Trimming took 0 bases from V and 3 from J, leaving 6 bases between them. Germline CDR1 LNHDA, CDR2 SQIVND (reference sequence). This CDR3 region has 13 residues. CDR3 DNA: TGTGCCAGTAGTATAGATAGGGGCTACGAGCAGTACTTC. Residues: CASSIDRGYEQYF.

For the CDR3, the DNA is TGCGCCAGCAGTGAGTCAACTAGCGGGAGAAATGAGCAGTTCTTC. Translating gives CASSESTSGRNEQFF. This chain connects TRBV10-1 to TRBJ2-1; 11 positions agree with TRBD2. Germline CDR1 is WNHNN and CDR2 is SYGVQD (reference sequence). This CDR3 comprises 15 residues. V shed 0 bases, J shed 7 bases, and the junction held 2 bases outside the gene matches.

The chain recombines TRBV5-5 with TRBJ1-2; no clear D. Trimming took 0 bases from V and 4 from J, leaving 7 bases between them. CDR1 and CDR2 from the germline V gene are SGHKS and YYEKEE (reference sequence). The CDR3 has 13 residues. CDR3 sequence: CASSLDSLYGYTF. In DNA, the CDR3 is TGTGCCAGCAGCTTGGACAGCCTCTATGGCTACACCTTC. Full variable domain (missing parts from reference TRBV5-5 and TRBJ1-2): DAGVTQSPTHLIKTRGQQVTLRCSPISGHKSVSWYQQVLGQGPQFIFQYYEKEERGRGNFPDRFSARQFPNYSSELNVNALLLGDSALYLCASSLDSLYGYTFGSGTRLTVV.

Here the CDR3 DNA reads TGTGCCAGTAGTATTGTGGCAGAGGCCTCTAACTATGGCTACACCTTC. Translated, it gives CASSIVAEASNYGYTF. The V gene is TRBV19, the J gene TRBJ1-2; no reliable D call. The V end was cut by 3 bases, the J end by 0 bases, with 14 bases between. There are 16 residues in the CDR3. Germline V gene sequence: CDR1 LNHDA, CDR2 SQIVND (reference sequence).

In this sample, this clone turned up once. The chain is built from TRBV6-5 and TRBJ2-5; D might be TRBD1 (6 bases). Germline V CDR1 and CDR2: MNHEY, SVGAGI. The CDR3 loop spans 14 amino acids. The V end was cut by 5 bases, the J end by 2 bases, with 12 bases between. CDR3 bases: TGTGCCAGCAGTAAGGGGGACCCACAAGAGACCCAGTACTTC. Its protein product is CASSKGDPQETQYF.